The present T cell receptor (beta chain) was sequenced within a study of shared clonotypes between healthy human individuals. Findings and caveats of the study: A handful of donors showed sharing of 4.5% to 5% of naive CD4 clonotypes. Estimated clonotype richness was generally higher in naive than memory subsets.

Notes on this clone: Its antigen is currently unknown.

Each subset's genomic DNA was split evenly across several immunoSEQ plates. Sequencing was performed with immunoSEQ multiplex PCR; in TCRdb, only in-frame clones are kept and a portion is missing. The sample carries about 1 million clones, around four fifths recorded once. Looked up from germline, CDR1 is MRHNA and CDR2 is SNTAGT. V was pared by 0 bases and J by 1 base, with 28 bases between. The CDR3 sequence is 23 residues long. The specimen sequenced was memory CD4+ T cells sorted from blood. Noted subset: CD45RA-negative fraction. The chain combines TRBV6-4 with TRBJ1-6, with D possibly being TRBD1 (5 bases). This clonotype originated in a man aged 18-30 years in good health. Written as DNA, the CDR3 is TGTGCCAGCAGTGACTCTCAGCAGGTATGGGGACCTCAGGAAGAGTCCTATAATTCACCCCTCCACTTT. Encoded protein: CASSDSQQVWGPQEESYNSPLHF.